This entry features one TCR beta chain sequence. This CDR3 region has 16 residues. Trimming left V 5 bases short and J 2 bases short, with 16 bases between. Germline V gene lookup returns CDR1 SGHAT and CDR2 FQNNGV. This specimen comes from a study of blood T cell repertoires in COVID-19. Looking at the study overall: COVID-19 samples collected from the United States, Italy and Spain covered acute and convalescent phases. PBMCs, B-cell-depleted T cells, or T cells were the source of the cDNA or gDNA that made up the material.

As handled by the study authors: Reference gene primer amplification gave estimated nucleated cell counts. The table came from immunoSEQ multiplex PCR; TCRdb's copy has only in-frame clones and leaves some out. Clone size and V and J calls were adopted from that table, with D and trimming inferred from the DNA. The sample holds over 90,000 clones, under 90% seen once. The sample was peripheral blood. The genes are TRBV11-2 and TRBJ1-3; tentative D call: TRBD1 (5 bases). The origin of this receptor is a woman between 70 and 85 years old with acute or convalescent COVID-19. CDR3 in DNA: TGTGCCAGCAGCCGAACCCCGGCGGGGGCTGGAAACACCATATATTTT. This codes for CASSRTPAGAGNTIYF.